The subject of this entry is one T cell receptor (beta chain). MiXCR, applied by TCRdb to the 5' RACE reads, yields one record per CDR3 protein. This sample has under 70,000 distinct CDR3 sequences, with about a tenth found just once. This entry belongs to a study of T-cell memory formation after mild COVID-19. Across the study: The two donors had largely donor-specific TCR clusters.

This CDR3 contains 15 residues. With V trimmed by 5 bases and J by 4 bases, 10 bases remained unmatched. Germline CDR1 reads SGHTA; CDR2 reads FQGNSA. Sequencing input: PBMCs or a T cell subset sorted from them (not recorded which). This receptor was identified in a man between 18 and 35 years old who had mild COVID-19 (a few samples of this study predate the infection). Cell type and time point are not known. The chain uses TRBV7-2 and TRBJ1-1; 7 bases line up with TRBD1. Here the CDR3 reads CASSTRQGRITEAFF. The CDR3 region has the DNA TGTGCCAGCAGCACGAGACAGGGCCGGATCACTGAAGCTTTCTTT.